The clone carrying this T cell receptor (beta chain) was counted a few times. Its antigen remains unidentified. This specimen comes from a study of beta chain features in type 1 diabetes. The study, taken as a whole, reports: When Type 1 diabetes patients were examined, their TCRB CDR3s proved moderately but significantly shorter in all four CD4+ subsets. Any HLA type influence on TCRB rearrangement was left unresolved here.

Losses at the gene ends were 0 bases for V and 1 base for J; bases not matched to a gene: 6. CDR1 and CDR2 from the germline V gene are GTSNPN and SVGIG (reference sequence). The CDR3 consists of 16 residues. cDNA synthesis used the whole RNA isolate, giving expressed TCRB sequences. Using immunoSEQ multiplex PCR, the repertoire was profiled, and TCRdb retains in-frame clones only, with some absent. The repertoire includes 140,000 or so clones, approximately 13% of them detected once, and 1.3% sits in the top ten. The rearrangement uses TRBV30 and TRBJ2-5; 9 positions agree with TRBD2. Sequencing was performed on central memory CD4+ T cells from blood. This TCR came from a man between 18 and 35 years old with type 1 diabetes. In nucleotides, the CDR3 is TGTGCCTGGAGTGTAAATAGCGGGGGACTCCAAGAGACCCAGTACTTC. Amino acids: CAWSVNSGGLQETQYF. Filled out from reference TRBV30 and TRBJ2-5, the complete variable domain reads SQTIHQWPATLVQPVGSPLSLECTVEGTSNPNLYWYRQAAGRGLQLLFYSVGIGQISSEVPQNLSASRPQDRQFILSSKKLLLSDSGFYLCAWSVNSGGLQETQYFGPGTRLLVL.